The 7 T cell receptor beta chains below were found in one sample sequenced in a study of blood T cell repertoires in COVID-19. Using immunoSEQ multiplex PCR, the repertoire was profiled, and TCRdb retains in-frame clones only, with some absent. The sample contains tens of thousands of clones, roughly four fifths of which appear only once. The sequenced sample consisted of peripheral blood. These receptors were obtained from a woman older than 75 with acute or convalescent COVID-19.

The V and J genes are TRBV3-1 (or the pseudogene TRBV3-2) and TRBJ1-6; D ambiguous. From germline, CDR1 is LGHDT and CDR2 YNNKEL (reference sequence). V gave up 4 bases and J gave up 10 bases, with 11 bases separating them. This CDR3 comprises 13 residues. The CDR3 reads CASSRTWRSPLHF. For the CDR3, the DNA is TGTGCCAGCAGCCGCACCTGGCGGTCACCCCTCCACTTT.

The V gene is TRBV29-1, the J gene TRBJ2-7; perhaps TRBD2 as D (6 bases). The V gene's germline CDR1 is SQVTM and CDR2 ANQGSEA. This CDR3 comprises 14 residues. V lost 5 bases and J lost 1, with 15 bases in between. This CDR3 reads CSVLQGGLSYEQYF. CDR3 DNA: TGCAGCGTTCTTCAGGGAGGACTATCCTACGAGCAGTACTTC.

DNA for the CDR3: TGTGCCAGAAGCTTGCCACTAGCGGGAGTAGGCGAGCAGTACTTC. Amino acid sequence: CARSLPLAGVGEQYF. The V call is TRBV5-3, the J call TRBJ2-7, with 11 bases aligning to TRBD2. TRBV5-3 is an open reading frame whose function is uncertain. The CDR3 runs to 15 residues. V shed 1 base, J shed 6 bases, and the junction held 6 bases outside the gene matches.

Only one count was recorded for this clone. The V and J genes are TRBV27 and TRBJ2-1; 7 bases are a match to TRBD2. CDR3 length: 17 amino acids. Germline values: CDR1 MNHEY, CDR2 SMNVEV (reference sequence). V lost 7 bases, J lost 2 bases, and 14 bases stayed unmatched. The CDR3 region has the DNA TGTGCCAGCAACCCGTCTAGCGGCACCCTCCCCTACAATGAGCAGTTCTTC. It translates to CASNPSSGTLPYNEQFF.

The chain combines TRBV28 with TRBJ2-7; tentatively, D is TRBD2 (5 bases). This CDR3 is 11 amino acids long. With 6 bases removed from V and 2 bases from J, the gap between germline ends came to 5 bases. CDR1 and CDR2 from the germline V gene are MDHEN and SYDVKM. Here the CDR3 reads CASRRAYEQYF. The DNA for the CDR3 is TGTGCCAGCAGGCGGGCCTACGAGCAGTACTTC.

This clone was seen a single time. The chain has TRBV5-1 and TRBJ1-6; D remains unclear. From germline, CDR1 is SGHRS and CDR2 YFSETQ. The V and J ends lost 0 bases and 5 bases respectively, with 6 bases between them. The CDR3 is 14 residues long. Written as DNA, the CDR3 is TGCGCCAGCAGCTTGGCCGGGGATAATTCACCCCTCCACTTT. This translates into CASSLAGDNSPLHF.

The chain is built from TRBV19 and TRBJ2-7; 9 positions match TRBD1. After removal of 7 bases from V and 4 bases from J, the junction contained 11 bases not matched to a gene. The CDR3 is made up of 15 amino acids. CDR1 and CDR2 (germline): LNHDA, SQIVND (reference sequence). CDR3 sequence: CASMPPLGQGYEQYF. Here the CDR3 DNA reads TGTGCCAGTATGCCCCCACTGGGACAGGGTTACGAGCAGTACTTC.